This T cell receptor (beta chain) was found in a study of blood T cell repertoires in COVID-19 (dated by TCRdb to the early 2020s). Regarding the research as a whole: The collaborator samples originated in the United States, Italy and Spain and spanned the acute and convalescent phases of COVID-19. The samples were drawn from two sources: the first 160 participants of the ongoing ImmuneRACE study, and 950 to 1,500 subjects contributed by 6 global collaborators. The repertoires were released in a freely available public database meant as a resource for research on the immune response to SARS-CoV-2. The sample metadata nearly always contained a de-identified subject ID, COVID-19 status, age in years and sex. Where HLA class I and class II types were available, the types were taken from metadata supplied by the sample provider, not from assay-based typing. The material from the prospective study consisted of cDNA or gDNA derived from T cells, B-cell-depleted T cells, or PBMCs. The dataset comprised deeply sampled blood TCRbeta repertoires from subjects exposed to, actively infected with, or recovered from COVID-19. Study-wide conclusions, independent of this receptor: The quantity of clinical and demographic metadata differed by source and by participant and was supplied without curation.

In the germline V gene, CDR1 corresponds to SGHDT and CDR2 to YYEEEE. Inclusive of the bounding cysteine and phenylalanine, the CDR3 is 13 residues long. Only the CDR3 DNA stays, 39 bases, in frame from base 1. Of note for this clone: Its antigen has not been determined. The junction departs from germline at one end; a sequencing error may be responsible.

TCRbeta CDR3 regions were amplified from genomic DNA by means of the immunoSEQ Assay, a bias-controlled multiplex PCR. Concerning the study's data processing: Within the assay, amplification of reference gene primers was used to estimate how many nucleated cells each sample contained. To quantify the absolute abundance of each unique TCRbeta CDR3 rearrangement, sequence reads were collapsed and filtered. For each sample, productive Simpson clonality was calculated by taking the square root of Simpson's diversity index across productive rearrangements. Drawn from immuneACCESS, this table holds only the in-frame rearrangements with V and J called that TCRdb kept. Clones are partly lost; checked studies trace under half to an unresolved V gene and leave the rest unexplained. Clone size and V and J calls were adopted from that table, with D and trimming inferred from the DNA. The sample table holds about 220,000 clones, of which 82% were seen once. Under 3.5% of the sample goes to the ten largest clones.

Participants in the prospective study were enrolled through a virtual design, were aged roughly 18 to 100 years, and lived in 24 United States geographic areas. In the prospective study, participants were assigned to cohorts based on the clinical history participants reported in a screening survey and a study questionnaire. Recovered participants in ImmuneRACE Cohort 3 were defined by two consecutive negative NP/OP PCR tests, clearance by a healthcare professional, or resolution of symptoms. In the prospective study, mobile phlebotomists collected whole blood, serum and a nasopharyngeal or oropharyngeal swab from each participant. Additional blood draws and questionnaires over an approximately two-month period could optionally be provided by prospective study participants. Before DNA extraction, blood samples from the prospective study were shipped at room temperature or frozen.

The clonotype originates from an older woman who had recovered from COVID-19. Rearrangement joined TRBV5-6 to TRBJ1-1, with no D gene named confidently. The sample comprised PBMCs or T cells enriched from blood (not recorded which). CDR3 protein: CASTLRVNTEAFF. The bases read TGTGCCAGCACCTTGCGGGTGAACACTGAAGCTTTCTTT.